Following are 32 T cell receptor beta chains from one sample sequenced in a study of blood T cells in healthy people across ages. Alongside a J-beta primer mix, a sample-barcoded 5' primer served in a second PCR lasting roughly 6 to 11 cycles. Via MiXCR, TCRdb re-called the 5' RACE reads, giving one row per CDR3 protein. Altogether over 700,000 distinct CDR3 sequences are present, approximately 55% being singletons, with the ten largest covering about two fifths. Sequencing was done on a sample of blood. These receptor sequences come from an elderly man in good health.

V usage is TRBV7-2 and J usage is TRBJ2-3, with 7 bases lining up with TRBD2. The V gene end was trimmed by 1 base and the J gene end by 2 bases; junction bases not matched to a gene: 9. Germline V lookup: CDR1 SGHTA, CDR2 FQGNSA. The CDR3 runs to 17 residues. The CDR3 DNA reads TGTGCCAGCAGCTTAGTAGCTAGCGCGGGAGACACAGATACGCAGTATTTT. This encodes CASSLVASAGDTDTQYF. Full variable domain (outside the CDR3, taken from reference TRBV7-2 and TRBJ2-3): GAGVSQSPSNKVTEKGKDVELRCDPISGHTALYWYRQSLGQGLEFLIYFQGNSAPDKSGLPSDRFSAERTGGSVSTLTIQRTQQEDSAVYLCASSLVASAGDTDTQYFGPGTRLTVL.

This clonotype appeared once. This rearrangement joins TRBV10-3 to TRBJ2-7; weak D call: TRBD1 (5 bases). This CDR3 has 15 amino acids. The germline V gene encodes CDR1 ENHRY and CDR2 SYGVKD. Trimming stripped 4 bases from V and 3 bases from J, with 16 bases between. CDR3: CAISGQISDSYEQYF. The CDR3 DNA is TGTGCCATCAGTGGCCAAATATCCGACAGCTACGAGCAGTACTTC.

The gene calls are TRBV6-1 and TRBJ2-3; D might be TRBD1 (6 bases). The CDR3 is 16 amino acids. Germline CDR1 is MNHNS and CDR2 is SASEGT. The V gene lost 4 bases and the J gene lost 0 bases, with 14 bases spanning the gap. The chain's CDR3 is CASSVVRGSSTDTQYF. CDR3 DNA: TGTGCCAGCAGTGTTGTAAGGGGGTCTAGCACAGATACGCAGTATTTT.

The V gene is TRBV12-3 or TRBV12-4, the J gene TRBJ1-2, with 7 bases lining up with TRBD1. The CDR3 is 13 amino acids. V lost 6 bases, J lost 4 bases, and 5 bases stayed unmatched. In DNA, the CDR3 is TGTGCCAGCAGGTCGACAGGGACCTATGGCTACACCTTC. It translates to CASRSTGTYGYTF.

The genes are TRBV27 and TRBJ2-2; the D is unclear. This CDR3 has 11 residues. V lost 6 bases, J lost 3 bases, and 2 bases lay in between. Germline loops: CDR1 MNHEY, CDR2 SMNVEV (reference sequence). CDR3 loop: CASRDTGELFF. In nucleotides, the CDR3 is TGTGCCAGCAGGGACACCGGGGAGCTGTTTTTT.

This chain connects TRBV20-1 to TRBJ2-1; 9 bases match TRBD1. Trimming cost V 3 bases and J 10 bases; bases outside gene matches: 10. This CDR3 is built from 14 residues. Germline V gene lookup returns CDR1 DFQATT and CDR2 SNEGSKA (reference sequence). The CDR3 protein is CSARGDRANYEQFF. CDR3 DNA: TGCAGTGCTAGGGGGGACAGGGCGAACTACGAGCAGTTCTTC.

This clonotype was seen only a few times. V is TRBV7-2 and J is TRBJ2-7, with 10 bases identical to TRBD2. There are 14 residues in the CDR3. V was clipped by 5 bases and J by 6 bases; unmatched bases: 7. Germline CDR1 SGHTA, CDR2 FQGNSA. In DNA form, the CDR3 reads TGTGCCAGCAGCCGAGCGGGAGGGGGGCTCGAGCAGTACTTC. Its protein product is CASSRAGGGLEQYF.

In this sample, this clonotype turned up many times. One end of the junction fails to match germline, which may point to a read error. CDR3 in amino acids: CASSSLGNEQFF. In nucleotides, the CDR3 is TGTGCCAGCAGCTCACTCGGCAATGAGCAGTTCTTC. The chain links TRBV5-1 to TRBJ2-1; no reliable D call. Germline CDR1 SGHRS, CDR2 YFSETQ. CDR3 length: 12 residues.

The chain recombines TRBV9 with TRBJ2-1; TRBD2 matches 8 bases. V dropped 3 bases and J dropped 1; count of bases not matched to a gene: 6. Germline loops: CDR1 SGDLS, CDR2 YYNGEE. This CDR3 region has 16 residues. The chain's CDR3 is CASSATSGYSYNEQFF. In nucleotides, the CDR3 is TGTGCCAGCAGCGCCACTAGCGGTTATTCCTACAATGAGCAGTTCTTC.

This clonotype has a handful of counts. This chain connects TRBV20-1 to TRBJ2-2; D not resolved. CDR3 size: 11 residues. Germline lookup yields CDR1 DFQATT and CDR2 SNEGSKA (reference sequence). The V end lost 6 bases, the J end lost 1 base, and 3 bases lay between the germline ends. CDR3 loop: CSAENTGELFF. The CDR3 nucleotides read TGCAGTGCCGAGAACACCGGGGAGCTGTTTTTT.

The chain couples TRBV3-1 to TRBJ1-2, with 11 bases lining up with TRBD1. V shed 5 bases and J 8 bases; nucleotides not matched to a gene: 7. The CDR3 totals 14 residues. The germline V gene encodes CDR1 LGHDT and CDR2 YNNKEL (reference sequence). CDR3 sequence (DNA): TGTGCCAGCAGCTCCGGACAGGGGGCGGAAGGCTACACCTTC. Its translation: CASSSGQGAEGYTF.

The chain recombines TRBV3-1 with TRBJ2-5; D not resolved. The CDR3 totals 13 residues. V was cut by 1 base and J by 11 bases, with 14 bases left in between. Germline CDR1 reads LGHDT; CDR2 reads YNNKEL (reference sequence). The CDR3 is CASSQVYYNEQYF. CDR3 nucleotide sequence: TGTGCCAGCAGCCAAGTCTATTACAATGAGCAGTACTTC.

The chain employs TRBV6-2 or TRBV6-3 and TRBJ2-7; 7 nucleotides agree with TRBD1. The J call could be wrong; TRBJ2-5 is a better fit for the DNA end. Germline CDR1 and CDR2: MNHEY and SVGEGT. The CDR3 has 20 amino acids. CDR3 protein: CASSSVDRVDERTPYETQYF. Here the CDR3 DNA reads TGTGCCAGCAGTTCGGTAGACAGGGTAGACGAGAGAACTCCCTACGAGACCCAGTACTTC.

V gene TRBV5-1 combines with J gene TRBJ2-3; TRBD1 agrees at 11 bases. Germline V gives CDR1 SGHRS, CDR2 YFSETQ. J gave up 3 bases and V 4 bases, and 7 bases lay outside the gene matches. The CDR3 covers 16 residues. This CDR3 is CASSTGQGARTDTQYF. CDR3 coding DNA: TGCGCCAGCAGCACAGGACAGGGGGCGAGGACAGATACGCAGTATTTT.

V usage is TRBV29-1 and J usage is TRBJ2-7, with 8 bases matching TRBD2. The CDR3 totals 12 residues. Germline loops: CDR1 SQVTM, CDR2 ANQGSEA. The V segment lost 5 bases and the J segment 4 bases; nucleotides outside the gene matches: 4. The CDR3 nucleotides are TGCAGCGTTCGGGGGGGGACGTACGAGCAGTACTTC. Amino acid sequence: CSVRGGTYEQYF.

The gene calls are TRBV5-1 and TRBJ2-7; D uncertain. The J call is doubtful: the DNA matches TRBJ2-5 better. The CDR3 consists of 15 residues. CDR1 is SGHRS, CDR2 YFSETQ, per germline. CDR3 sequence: CASSLDGRPDGTQYF. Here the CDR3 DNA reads TGCGCCAGCAGCTTGGATGGAAGACCCGATGGGACCCAGTACTTC.

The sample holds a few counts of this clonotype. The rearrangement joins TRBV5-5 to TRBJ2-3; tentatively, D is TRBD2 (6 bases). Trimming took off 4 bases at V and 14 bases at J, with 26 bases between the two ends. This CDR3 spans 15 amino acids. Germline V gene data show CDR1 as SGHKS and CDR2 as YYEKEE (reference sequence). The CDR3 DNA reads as TGTGCCAGCAGCCGTTCGTTAGCGGAACACAGATACGCGTATTTT. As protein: CASSRSLAEHRYAYF.

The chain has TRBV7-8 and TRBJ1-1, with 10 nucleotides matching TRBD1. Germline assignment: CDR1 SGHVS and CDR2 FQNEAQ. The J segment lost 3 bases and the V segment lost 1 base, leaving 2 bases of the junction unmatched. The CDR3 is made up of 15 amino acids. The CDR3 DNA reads TGTGCCAGCAGCTTAGGGACAGGGGGGTACACTGAAGCTTTCTTT. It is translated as CASSLGTGGYTEAFF.

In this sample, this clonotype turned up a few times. The CDR3 loop reads CASTRTGGMETQYF. The CDR3 nucleotides are TGTGCCAGCACTCGGACAGGGGGCATGGAGACCCAGTACTTC. The chain links TRBV27 to TRBJ2-5, with TRBD1 identical over 11 bases. CDR1 MNHEY and CDR2 SMNVEV come from the germline V gene (reference sequence). The CDR3 spans 14 residues. Trimming removed 7 bases from V and 5 bases from J; junction bases left unmatched: 6.

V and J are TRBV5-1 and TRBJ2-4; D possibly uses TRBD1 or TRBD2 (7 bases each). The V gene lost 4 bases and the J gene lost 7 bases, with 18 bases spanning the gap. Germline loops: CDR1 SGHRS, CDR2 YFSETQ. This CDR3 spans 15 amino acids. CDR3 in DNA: TGCGCCAGCAGCATTAAGACAGGGCGGGAGAACATTCAGTACTTC. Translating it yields CASSIKTGRENIQYF.

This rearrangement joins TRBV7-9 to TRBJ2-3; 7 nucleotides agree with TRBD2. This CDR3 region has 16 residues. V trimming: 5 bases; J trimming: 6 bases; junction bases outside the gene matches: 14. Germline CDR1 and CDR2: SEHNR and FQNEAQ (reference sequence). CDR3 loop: CASSPTAGGTEDTQYF. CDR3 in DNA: TGTGCCAGCAGCCCAACAGCCGGGGGGACGGAGGATACGCAGTATTTT.

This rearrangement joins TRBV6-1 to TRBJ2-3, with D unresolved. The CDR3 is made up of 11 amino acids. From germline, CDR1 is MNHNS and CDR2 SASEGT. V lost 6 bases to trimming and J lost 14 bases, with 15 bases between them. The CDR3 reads CASRAAGDAYF. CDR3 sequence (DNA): TGTGCCAGCAGGGCGGCAGGCGACGCGTATTTT.

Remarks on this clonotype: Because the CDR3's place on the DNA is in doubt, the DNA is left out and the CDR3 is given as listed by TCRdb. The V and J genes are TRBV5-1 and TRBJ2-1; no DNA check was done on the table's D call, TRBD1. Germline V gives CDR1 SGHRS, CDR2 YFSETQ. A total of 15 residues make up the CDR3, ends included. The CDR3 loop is CASTFGPGASNEQFF.

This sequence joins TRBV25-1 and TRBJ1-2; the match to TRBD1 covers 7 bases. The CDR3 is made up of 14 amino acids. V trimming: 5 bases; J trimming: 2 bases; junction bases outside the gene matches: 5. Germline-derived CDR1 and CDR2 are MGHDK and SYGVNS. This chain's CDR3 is CASSHQGGNYGYTF. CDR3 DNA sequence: TGTGCCAGCAGTCACCAGGGGGGAAACTATGGCTACACCTTC.

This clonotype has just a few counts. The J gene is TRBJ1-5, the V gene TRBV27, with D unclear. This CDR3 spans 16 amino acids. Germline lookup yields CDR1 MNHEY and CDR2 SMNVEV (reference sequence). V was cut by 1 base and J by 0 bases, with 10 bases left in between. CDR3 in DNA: TGTGCCAGCAGTTTATTGGCCGATTATAGCAATCAGCCCCAGCATTTT. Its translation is CASSLLADYSNQPQHF.

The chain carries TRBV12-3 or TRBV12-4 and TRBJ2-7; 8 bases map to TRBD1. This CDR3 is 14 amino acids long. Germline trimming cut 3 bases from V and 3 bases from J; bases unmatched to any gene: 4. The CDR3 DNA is TGTGCCAGCAGTTTCACAGGGGGTAACTACGAGCAGTACTTC. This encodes CASSFTGGNYEQYF.

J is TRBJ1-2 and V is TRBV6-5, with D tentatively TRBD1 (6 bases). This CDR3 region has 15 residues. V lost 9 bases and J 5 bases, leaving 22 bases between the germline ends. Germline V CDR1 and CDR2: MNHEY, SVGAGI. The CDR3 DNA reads TGTGCCAGTTCCGCTGGGGGGCAGGGGTATTATGGCTACACCTTC. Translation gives CASSAGGQGYYGYTF.

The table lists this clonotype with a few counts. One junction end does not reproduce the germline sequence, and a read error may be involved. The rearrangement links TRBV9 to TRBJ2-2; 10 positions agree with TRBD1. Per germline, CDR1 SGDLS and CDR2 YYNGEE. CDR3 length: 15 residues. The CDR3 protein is CASTVALGTGVGLFF. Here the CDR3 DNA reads TGTGCCAGCACCGTAGCCCTTGGGACAGGGGTCGGGCTGTTTTTT.

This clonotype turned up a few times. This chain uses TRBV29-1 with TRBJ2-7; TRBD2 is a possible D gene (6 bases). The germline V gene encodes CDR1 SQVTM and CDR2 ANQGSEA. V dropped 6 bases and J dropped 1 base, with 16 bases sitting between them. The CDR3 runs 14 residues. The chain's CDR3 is CSVAAGSGSYEQYF. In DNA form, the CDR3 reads TGCAGCGTCGCGGCTGGGAGCGGGTCCTACGAGCAGTACTTC.

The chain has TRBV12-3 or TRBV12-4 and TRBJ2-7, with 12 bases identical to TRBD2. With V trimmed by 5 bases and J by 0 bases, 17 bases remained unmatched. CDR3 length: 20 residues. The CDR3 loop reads CASSTHRGLAGPLLSYEQYF. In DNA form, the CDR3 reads TGTGCCAGCAGTACCCACCGAGGACTAGCGGGACCCCTTCTCTCCTACGAGCAGTACTTC.

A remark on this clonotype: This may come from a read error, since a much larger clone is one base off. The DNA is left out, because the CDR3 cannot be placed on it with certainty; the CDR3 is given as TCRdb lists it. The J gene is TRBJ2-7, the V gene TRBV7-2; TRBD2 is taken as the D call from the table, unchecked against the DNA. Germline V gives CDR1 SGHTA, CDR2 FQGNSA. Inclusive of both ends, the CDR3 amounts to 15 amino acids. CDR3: CASSCSAGIRGEQYF.

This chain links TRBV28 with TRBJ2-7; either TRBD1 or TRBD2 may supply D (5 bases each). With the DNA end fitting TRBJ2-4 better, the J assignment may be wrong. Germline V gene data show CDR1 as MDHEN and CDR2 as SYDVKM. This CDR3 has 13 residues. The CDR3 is CASVGTAKNIQYF. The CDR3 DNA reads TGTGCCAGCGTCGGGACAGCCAAAAACATTCAGTACTTC.